The 20 T cell receptor beta chains below were found in one sample sequenced in a study of blood T cells in healthy people across ages. It was with a sample-barcoded 5' primer and a J-beta primer mix that a second PCR of about 7 to 12 cycles was run. Each CDR3 protein gets one entry after TCRdb re-called the 5' RACE reads with MiXCR. The repertoire holds about 540,000 distinct CDR3 sequences, with less than 25% as singletons. These records were also assigned to another study, of T cells of mothers and their children.

Specimen: blood. These receptors were collected from a boy between 5 and 17 years old in good health.

This clonotype was found a few times. The V and J genes are TRBV25-1 and TRBJ2-3; D not resolved. The germline V gene has CDR1 MGHDK and CDR2 SYGVNS. The V end lost 1 base, the J end lost 5 bases, and 10 bases lay between the germline ends. CDR3 size: 14 residues. CDR3 region: CASSESSRIDTQYF. The CDR3 nucleotides read TGTGCCAGCAGTGAATCGTCCCGGATAGATACGCAGTATTTT.

Turning to this clonotype: The junction differs from germline at one of its ends, possibly a read error. The V call is TRBV10-3, the J call TRBJ2-5; D possibly corresponds to TRBD1 (5 bases). CDR1 is ENHRY, CDR2 SYGVKD, per germline. CDR3 length: 13 amino acids. CDR3 loop: CGISRQYQETQYF. CDR3 coding DNA: TGTGGCATCAGTCGACAGTACCAAGAGACCCAGTACTTC.

This clonotype was counted a few times. The chain employs TRBV6-2 or TRBV6-3 and TRBJ2-7; D gene uncertain. The V gene lost 2 bases and the J gene lost 3 bases, with 8 bases spanning the gap. Germline CDR1 is MNHEY and CDR2 is SVGEGT. The CDR3 is made up of 13 amino acids. The CDR3 DNA reads as TGTGCCAGCAGTTACCAAGGACGCTACGAGCAGTACTTC. Protein: CASSYQGRYEQYF.

This clonotype was seen only a few times. V and J are TRBV6-1 and TRBJ2-1; the D gene is possibly TRBD2 (5 bases). From germline, CDR1 is MNHNS and CDR2 SASEGT. This CDR3 is built from 17 residues. Deletions cut 3 bases from V and 5 bases from J, with 20 bases between. The CDR3 DNA is TGTGCCAGCAGTGATCCGGGAAGAGTCCGTGCTAACAATGAGCAGTTCTTC. It encodes CASSDPGRVRANNEQFF.

The J gene is TRBJ2-7, the V gene TRBV18, with D perhaps given as TRBD1 or TRBD2 (7 bases each). Trimming removed 3 bases at V and 2 bases at J, with 14 bases between. Germline lookup yields CDR1 KGHSH and CDR2 LQKENI. There are 15 residues in the CDR3. CDR3 loop: CASSPPTGTTYEQYF. The CDR3 DNA reads TGTGCCAGCTCACCCCCGACAGGGACTACCTACGAGCAGTACTTC.

This chain joins TRBV6-6 and TRBJ2-5; TRBD2 might be the D (5 bases). The CDR3 is made up of 11 amino acids. Germline-derived CDR1 and CDR2 are MNHNY and SVGAGI (reference sequence). Trimming cost V 6 bases and J 6 bases, with 8 bases left between them. For the CDR3, the DNA is TGTGCCAGCAGACTAGGCCAGACCCAGTACTTC. Translation gives CASRLGQTQYF.

Of note for this clonotype: Compared with germline, one end of the junction differs, possibly owing to a read error. The chain combines TRBV6-5 with TRBJ2-5; 10 bases match TRBD2. From germline, CDR1 is MNHEY and CDR2 SVGAGI. The CDR3 totals 15 residues. CDR3 sequence reads: CASSYMSGRGYEQCF. The CDR3 region has the DNA TGTGCCAGCAGTTACATGAGCGGGAGGGGGTACGAGCAGTGCTTC.

The rearrangement uses TRBV21-1 and TRBJ2-5; TRBD1, the D gene given by the table, was not confirmed from the DNA. TRBV21-1 is a pseudogene. The length of the CDR3 is 15 residues. The CDR3 loop is CASSKDPFRQETQYF. CDR3 nucleotides: TGTGCCAGCAGCAAAGACCCCTTCCGCCAAGAGACCCAGTACTTC.

This clonotype was counted only a few times. This likely comes from a read error, as the CDR3 has no conserved phenylalanine or tryptophan at its end. Because the CDR3's place on the DNA is in doubt, the DNA is left out and the CDR3 is given as listed by TCRdb. The CDR3 loop reads CATSNMAKLAAL. This chain joins TRBV28 and TRBJ2-3; TRBD2, the table's D call, was not compared with the DNA. The CDR3 adds up to 12 amino acids, both ends counted. Germline CDR1 reads MDHEN; CDR2 reads SYDVKM.

The sample holds a few counts of this clonotype. The chain uses TRBV5-1 and TRBJ2-7, with a tentative D call TRBD1 (5 bases). The V gene's germline CDR1 is SGHRS and CDR2 YFSETQ. Trimming left V 0 bases short and J 3 bases short, with 10 bases between. This CDR3 region has 14 residues. CDR3 coding DNA: TGCGCCAGCAGCTTGGTCAGGGCCAACTACGAGCAGTACTTC. Protein product: CASSLVRANYEQYF.

This clonotype has a count of ten or more. CDR3 bases: TGTGCCAGCAGTTTAGGACCGGCAGATACGCAGTATTTT. This gives the protein CASSLGPADTQYF. This chain joins TRBV28 and TRBJ2-3; D call uncertain. The CDR3 spans 13 residues. Trimming left V 2 bases short and J 4 bases short, with 7 bases between. Germline CDR1 MDHEN, CDR2 SYDVKM. Looking up the rest from reference TRBV28 and TRBJ2-3 gives the full variable domain: DVKVTQSSRYLVKRTGEKVFLECVQDMDHENMFWYRQDPGLGLRLIYFSYDVKMKEKGDIPEGYSVSREKKERFSLILESASTNQTSMYLCASSLGPADTQYFGPGTRLTVL.

Remarks on this clonotype: A junction end diverges from the germline sequence, so it may reflect a read error. The J gene is TRBJ2-5, the V gene TRBV3-1; TRBD2 aligns across 7 bases. CDR1 is LGHDT, CDR2 YNNKEL, per germline (reference sequence). The CDR3 has 14 residues. This chain's CDR3 is CASSPRDYQETLYF. The CDR3 DNA reads as TGTGCCAGCAGTCCCCGGGACTACCAAGAGACCCTGTACTTC.

The sample holds a few counts of this clonotype. The CDR3 loop reads CSARGAYF. The CDR3 nucleotides read TGCAGTGCTAGGGGAGCGTACTTC. J is TRBJ2-5 and V is TRBV20-1; the D gene is possibly TRBD2 (5 bases). The CDR3 is 8 amino acids. CDR1 is DFQATT and CDR2 is SNEGSKA in the germline V gene (reference sequence). V was shortened by 3 bases and J by 13 bases, with 6 bases between the two germline ends.

At least ten counts were recorded for this clonotype. The chain couples TRBV7-9 to TRBJ1-6; 9 bases map to TRBD1. With 5 bases clipped from V and 6 bases from J, the junction kept 5 bases outside the gene matches. Germline assignment: CDR1 SEHNR and CDR2 FQNEAQ (reference sequence). The CDR3 has 15 amino acids. The CDR3 is CASSGGQGLNSPLHF. CDR3 in DNA: TGTGCCAGCAGCGGGGGACAGGGCCTTAATTCACCCCTCCACTTT.

This clonotype appeared a single time. Mismatch with germline at one junction end may stem from a read error. This rearrangement joins TRBV7-2 to TRBJ1-1; D is undetermined. CDR1 SGHTA and CDR2 FQGNSA come from the germline V gene. The CDR3 is made up of 15 amino acids. The CDR3 loop reads CASSPSVWGDTEAFF. CDR3 sequence (DNA): TGTGCCAGCAGCCCATCAGTATGGGGAGACACAGAAGCTTTCTTT. Using reference TRBV7-2 and TRBJ1-1 for the parts outside the CDR3, the full variable domain is GAGVSQSPSNKVTEKGKDVELRCDPISGHTALYWYRQSLGQGLEFLIYFQGNSAPDKSGLPSDRFSAERTGGSVSTLTIQRTQQEDSAVYLCASSPSVWGDTEAFFGQGTRLTVV.

This clonotype was observed a handful of times. The chain employs TRBV9 and TRBJ1-3; 10 bases agree with TRBD1. Germline loops: CDR1 SGDLS, CDR2 YYNGEE. J lost 3 bases, V lost 0 bases, and 0 bases had no gene match. This CDR3 has 15 residues. The CDR3 loop reads CASSVGDRGGNTIYF. For the CDR3, the DNA is TGTGCCAGCAGCGTAGGGGACAGGGGTGGAAACACCATATATTTT.

This clonotype was counted only a few times. The rearrangement links TRBV24-1 to TRBJ1-1; D is unresolved. V lost 2 bases and J 5 bases, leaving 8 bases between the germline ends. The CDR3 is 13 amino acids. In germline, CDR1 is KGHDR, CDR2 SFDVKD. The CDR3 sequence is CATSDWRGTEAFF. CDR3 bases: TGTGCCACCAGTGATTGGAGAGGGACTGAAGCTTTCTTT.

This clonotype has a handful of counts. V gene TRBV7-2 combines with J gene TRBJ2-4; tentative D call: TRBD1 (5 bases). Germline CDR1 SGHTA, CDR2 FQGNSA. Trimming left V 4 bases short and J 0 bases short, with 10 bases between. This CDR3 contains 15 residues. The CDR3 nucleotides read TGTGCCAGCAGCTCCCGACAGCTAGCCAAAAACATTCAGTACTTC. This encodes CASSSRQLAKNIQYF.

The gene calls are TRBV9 and TRBJ2-3, with 8 bases aligning to TRBD1. J gave up 2 bases and V 3 bases, and 17 bases lay outside the gene matches. CDR3 length: 19 amino acids. Germline CDR1 is SGDLS and CDR2 is YYNGEE. CDR3 DNA sequence: TGTGCCAGCAGCGCCGGACAGGGCCTGACGGATTACAACACAGATACGCAGTATTTT. Residues: CASSAGQGLTDYNTDTQYF. Full variable domain (remainder filled in from reference TRBV9 and TRBJ2-3): DSGVTQTPKHLITATGQRVTLRCSPRSGDLSVYWYQQSLDQGLQFLIQYYNGEERAKGNILERFSAQQFPDLHSELNLSSLELGDSALYFCASSAGQGLTDYNTDTQYFGPGTRLTVL.

V is TRBV5-5 and J is TRBJ2-2; the D gene is possibly TRBD2 (6 bases). Between the trimmed V and J ends, which lost 3 bases and 6 bases, there was a span of 15 bases. From germline, CDR1 is SGHKS and CDR2 YYEKEE (reference sequence). CDR3 length: 15 residues. CDR3 bases: TGTGCCAGCAGCTCCATCCTAGCGCCCCCCGGGGAGCTGTTTTTT. This translates into CASSSILAPPGELFF.